These 32 T cell receptor beta chains were sequenced from one sample in a study of T cells in Graves' hyperthyroidism and ophthalmopathy. The source material, RNA transcripts, was used to amplify TCR beta CDR3 regions. First-round RT-PCR of the TCR CDR3 relied on the HTBI primer set. TCRdb itself ran the multiplex PCR reads through MiXCR, one entry per CDR3 protein. Altogether around 700,000 distinct CDR3 sequences are present, 18% being singletons, with the ten largest covering 15% to 20%. The sample was blood. All receptors come from a woman between 50 and 59 years old with Graves' hyperthyroidism that later progressed to Graves' ophthalmopathy.

This clonotype was seen at least ten times. The CDR3 reads CARQDANGEKLFF. In DNA form, the CDR3 reads TGTGCCCGACAGGATGCAAACGGTGAAAAACTGTTTTTT. The chain joins TRBV30 to TRBJ1-4; weak D call: TRBD1 (6 bases). Germline assignment: CDR1 GTSNPN and CDR2 SVGIG (reference sequence). The CDR3 has 13 amino acids. The V gene lost 8 bases and the J gene lost 7 bases, with 17 bases spanning the gap.

The chain links TRBV20-1 to TRBJ2-3, with 8 nucleotides matching TRBD1. This CDR3 is 16 amino acids long. V shed 6 bases, J shed 2 bases, and the junction held 13 bases outside the gene matches. Germline V gives CDR1 DFQATT, CDR2 SNEGSKA (reference sequence). The CDR3 sequence: CSAENRDRRDTDTQYF. The CDR3, as DNA: TGCAGTGCGGAAAACCGGGACAGGCGGGACACAGATACGCAGTATTTT.

This chain uses TRBV5-1 with TRBJ2-3; 7 nucleotides align to TRBD1. Per germline, CDR1 SGHRS and CDR2 YFSETQ. The CDR3 is made up of 15 amino acids. V was pared by 4 bases and J by 2 bases, with 7 bases of the junction left unmatched. CDR3 protein: CASSPGTDYTDTQYF. CDR3 nucleotides: TGCGCCAGCAGCCCCGGGACAGATTACACAGATACGCAGTATTTT.

This clonotype was recorded many times. This chain connects TRBV7-3 to TRBJ2-2; 7 bases match TRBD1. CDR1 SGHTA and CDR2 FQGTGA come from the germline V gene. Trimming cost V 5 bases and J 7 bases; bases outside gene matches: 13. The CDR3 loop spans 16 amino acids. CDR3 sequence: CASSIPDRVRDGELFF. CDR3 nucleotide sequence: TGTGCCAGCAGCATACCCGACAGGGTGCGAGACGGGGAGCTGTTTTTT. The full variable domain, completed using reference TRBV7-3 and TRBJ2-2, is GAGVSQTPSNKVTEKGKYVELRCDPISGHTALYWYRQSLGQGPEFLIYFQGTGAADDSGLPNDRFFAVRPEGSVSTLKIQRTERGDSAVYLCASSIPDRVRDGELFFGEGSRLTVL.

CDR3 amino acids: CASSSSPKGNEQFF. The DNA for the CDR3 is TGTGCCAGCAGCTCGAGTCCTAAAGGGAATGAGCAGTTCTTC. The chain couples TRBV5-4 to TRBJ2-1; the D is unclear. Trimming left V 3 bases short and J 7 bases short, with 14 bases between. Germline V gene lookup returns CDR1 SGHNT and CDR2 YYREEE (reference sequence). This CDR3 is built from 14 residues. The full variable domain, in which reference TRBV5-4 and TRBJ2-1 provide the parts outside the CDR3, is ETGVTQSPTHLIKTRGQQVTLRCSSQSGHNTVSWYQQALGQGPQFIFQYYREEENGRGNFPPRFSGLQFPNYSSELNVNALELDDSALYLCASSSSPKGNEQFFGPGTRLTVL.

This clonotype was detected a few times. The genes are TRBV5-6 and TRBJ2-2; D may be TRBD1 or TRBD2 (5 bases each). CDR3 size: 17 residues. Germline assignment: CDR1 SGHDT and CDR2 YYEEEE. Trimming shortened V by 1 base and J by 0 bases, and 13 bases separated the two germline ends. The CDR3 DNA sequence: TGTGCCAGCAGCTTGAAGGGGACCTTCGCGAACACCGGGGAGCTGTTTTTT. Residues: CASSLKGTFANTGELFF.

In regard to this clonotype: This could be a read error, since a much larger clone is one nucleotide away. The rearrangement uses TRBV20-1 and TRBJ1-2; TRBD1 matches at 8 bases. The V gene end was trimmed by 0 bases and the J gene end by 8 bases; junction bases not matched to a gene: 8. Per germline, CDR1 DFQATT and CDR2 SNEGSKA (reference sequence). The CDR3 spans 14 residues. The CDR3 DNA sequence: TGCAGTGCTAGAGATAGGGGACAGGCCGTCGGCTACACCTTC. This codes for CSARDRGQAVGYTF.

The V call is TRBV6-1, the J call TRBJ2-4; 12 bases line up with TRBD1. The junction had 15 bases not matched to a gene; V was cut back by 6 bases and J by 0 bases. Germline V gene data show CDR1 as MNHNS and CDR2 as SASEGT. This CDR3 contains 20 residues. The CDR3 loop reads CASSESGTGGAGLAKNIQYF. The CDR3 DNA reads TGTGCCAGCAGCGAATCCGGGACAGGGGGCGCGGGACTAGCCAAAAACATTCAGTACTTC.

A remark on this clonotype: A much more abundant neighbour one base away suggests this may be a read error. V and J are TRBV18 and TRBJ1-5; D is ambiguous. The CDR3 contains 15 residues. Germline CDR1 reads KGHSH; CDR2 reads LQKENI. CDR3 in amino acids: CASPPRATSNQPQHF. The DNA of the CDR3 is TGTGCCAGCCCACCAAGGGCGACTAGCAATCAGCCCCAGCATTTT. Full variable domain (outside the CDR3, taken from reference TRBV18 and TRBJ1-5): NAGVMQNPRHLVRRRGQEARLRCSPMKGHSHVYWYRQLPEEGLKFMVYLQKENIIDESGMPKERFSAEFPKEGPSILRIQQVVRGDSAAYFCASPPRATSNQPQHFGDGTRLSIL.

The chain employs TRBV4-1 and TRBJ1-1, with 7 bases lining up with TRBD1. The CDR3 spans 14 residues. CDR1 is MGHRA and CDR2 is YSYEKL in the germline V gene. J was trimmed by 3 bases and V by 4 bases; bases with no gene match: 5. In nucleotides, the CDR3 is TGCGCCAGCAGCCCACACAGGGGAGACACTGAAGCTTTCTTT. This gives the protein CASSPHRGDTEAFF.

This chain links TRBV11-2 with TRBJ2-7, with D possibly being TRBD1 or TRBD2 (5 bases each). Trimming stripped 3 bases from V and 7 bases from J, with 13 bases between. Germline CDR1 SGHAT, CDR2 FQNNGV. CDR3 length: 13 amino acids. The CDR3 nucleotides read TGTGCCAGCAGCTTCGGGACGGACGGGGAGCAGTACTTC. This codes for CASSFGTDGEQYF.

The chain joins TRBV6-1 to TRBJ1-2; no reliable D call. Germline CDR1 reads MNHNS; CDR2 reads SASEGT. The V end lost 6 bases, the J end lost 7 bases, and 15 bases lay between the germline ends. The CDR3 sequence is 13 residues long. This CDR3 is CASRENRNAGYTF. The CDR3 DNA reads TGTGCCAGCAGGGAAAACCGCAACGCTGGCTACACCTTC.

The table lists this clonotype with a few counts. Given a much more abundant clone one base away, this may be a read error. The V and J genes are TRBV5-6 and TRBJ2-3; 9 bases are shared with TRBD1. The junction had 3 bases not matched to a gene; V was cut back by 2 bases and J by 2 bases. Germline CDR1 SGHDT, CDR2 YYEEEE. The CDR3 extends over 15 amino acids. This chain's CDR3 is CASSFGTGNTDTQYF. DNA of the CDR3: TGTGCCAGCAGCTTCGGGACAGGGAACACAGATACGCAGTATTTT. The full variable domain, in which reference TRBV5-6 and TRBJ2-3 provide the parts outside the CDR3, is DAGVTQSPTHLIKTRGQQVTLRCSPKSGHDTVSWYQQALGQGPQFIFQYYEEEERQRGNFPDRFSGHQFPNYSSELNVNALLLGDSALYLCASSFGTGNTDTQYFGPGTRLTVL.

CDR3 bases: TGTGCTAGTGGGCAGGGAGGGCGGGAGACCCAGTACTTC. Translated: CASGQGGRETQYF. V usage is TRBV12-5 and J usage is TRBJ2-5, with TRBD2 identical over 7 bases. V lost 6 bases to trimming and J lost 5 bases; unmatched junction nucleotides: 6. The CDR3 loop spans 13 amino acids. Germline CDR1 LGHNT, CDR2 FRNRAP.

This clonotype was recorded many times. This chain links TRBV20-1 with TRBJ1-1; tentative D call: TRBD1 (6 bases). From germline, CDR1 is DFQATT and CDR2 SNEGSKA (reference sequence). Trimming shortened V by 0 bases and J by 0 bases, and 14 bases separated the two germline ends. This CDR3 comprises 16 residues. The CDR3 sequence is CSARDEAGTLNTEAFF. The CDR3 nucleotides are TGCAGTGCTAGAGATGAGGCCGGGACATTGAACACTGAAGCTTTCTTT.

This clonotype was observed at least ten times. The gene calls are TRBV12-5 and TRBJ1-2; no firm D call. The V and J ends lost 3 bases and 4 bases respectively, with 15 bases between them. This CDR3 contains 15 residues. Germline CDR1 LGHNT, CDR2 FRNRAP. The CDR3 loop reads CASGLARDPGYGYTF. The DNA of the CDR3 is TGTGCTAGTGGTTTAGCAAGAGACCCGGGCTATGGCTACACCTTC.

The chain employs TRBV19 and TRBJ1-5; possible D gene TRBD1, 5 bases. Per the germline V gene, CDR1 is LNHDA and CDR2 is SQIVND (reference sequence). The CDR3 runs 13 residues. V was cut by 6 bases and J by 6 bases, with 12 bases left in between. The CDR3: CASSAGLGQPQHF. The CDR3 coding sequence is TGTGCCAGTAGCGCAGGGTTAGGTCAGCCCCAGCATTTT. Together with reference TRBV19 and TRBJ1-5, the CDR3 gives the full variable domain: DGGITQSPKYLFRKEGQNVTLSCEQNLNHDAMYWYRQDPGQGLRLIYYSQIVNDFQKGDIAEGYSVSREKKESFPLTVTSAQKNPTAFYLCASSAGLGQPQHFGDGTRLSIL.

This clonotype was seen repeatedly, ten times or more. The genes are TRBV11-2 and TRBJ1-2; TRBD1 agrees at 8 bases. The CDR3 covers 15 residues. The ends lost 2 bases at V and 8 bases at J; junction bases unmatched: 10. Per germline, CDR1 SGHAT and CDR2 FQNNGV. The CDR3 DNA is TGTGCCAGCAGCTTAAGGGGACAGGCCACTTCCGGCTACACCTTC. This translates into CASSLRGQATSGYTF.

This chain links TRBV12-3 or TRBV12-4 with TRBJ2-5, with TRBD2 matching over 13 bases. The CDR3 covers 19 residues. V lost 0 bases to trimming and J lost 2 bases; unmatched junction nucleotides: 9. The CDR3, as DNA: TGTGCCAGCAGTTTAGCATTTACCAGGACTAGCGGGGGACAAGAGACCCAGTACTTC. It is translated as CASSLAFTRTSGGQETQYF.

A note on this clonotype: A clone one base away is much larger, so this may be a read error. The chain joins TRBV12-3 or TRBV12-4 to TRBJ1-1; no reliable D call. There are 15 residues in the CDR3. In DNA form, the CDR3 reads TGTGCCAGCAGTTCCGAAGTCCAAGTGGAGACTGAAGCTTCCTTT. It encodes CASSSEVQVETEASF.

This clonotype was observed at least ten times. The V and J genes are TRBV13 and TRBJ1-3; D remains ambiguous. The CDR3 runs to 14 residues. CDR1 and CDR2 (germline): PRHDT, FYEKMQ (reference sequence). Trimming took 3 bases from V and 0 from J, leaving 6 bases between them. DNA for the CDR3: TGTGCCAGCAGCTTGGAGGTCTCTGGAAACACCATATATTTT. Translation gives CASSLEVSGNTIYF. Filled out from reference TRBV13 and TRBJ1-3, the complete variable domain reads AAGVIQSPRHLIKEKRETATLKCYPIPRHDTVYWYQQGPGQDPQFLISFYEKMQSDKGSIPDRFSAQQFSDYHSELNMSSLELGDSALYFCASSLEVSGNTIYFGEGSWLTVV.

The V gene is TRBV19, the J gene TRBJ2-1, with 10 bases matching TRBD2. The CDR3 covers 15 residues. From germline, CDR1 is LNHDA and CDR2 SQIVND (reference sequence). Unmatched junction bases numbered 3, after V lost 1 base and J lost 6 bases. Here the CDR3 DNA reads TGTGCCAGTAGTATAGGGACTAGCGGACTCAATGAGCAGTTCTTC. This codes for CASSIGTSGLNEQFF.

Remarks on this clonotype: A much larger clone differs from this one at a single base, so this may be a read error. The chain has TRBV30 and TRBJ2-7; D is unresolved. The CDR3 consists of 14 residues. Germline CDR1 reads GTSNPN; CDR2 reads SVGIG (reference sequence). The CDR3 spells CAWTGGKMVHEQCF. CDR3 nucleotides: TGTGCCTGGACGGGTGGGAAAATGGTCCACGAGCAGTGCTTC.

This clonotype was found a few times. The V call is TRBV12-3 or TRBV12-4, the J call TRBJ1-3; perhaps TRBD1 as D (5 bases). Trimming shortened V by 6 bases and J by 2 bases, and 17 bases separated the two germline ends. The CDR3 consists of 16 residues. The CDR3 here is CASSHLSGRAGNTIYF. The DNA for the CDR3 is TGTGCCAGCAGCCACCTCTCAGGGCGGGCTGGAAACACCATATATTTT.

The chain links TRBV7-9 to TRBJ2-7; D is uncertain. V lost 4 bases and J 3 bases, leaving 10 bases between the germline ends. Germline CDR1 is SEHNR and CDR2 is FQNEAQ (reference sequence). The CDR3 extends over 13 amino acids. The CDR3 nucleotides are TGTGCCAGCAGCTCACCCGTAGGCTACGAGCAGTACTTC. It is translated as CASSSPVGYEQYF.

The chain employs TRBV19 and TRBJ1-5; 9 bases map to TRBD1. The germline V gene has CDR1 LNHDA and CDR2 SQIVND (reference sequence). Trimming at V came to 3 bases and at J to 4 bases, leaving 4 bases not matched to a gene. This CDR3 is built from 15 residues. The CDR3 coding sequence is TGTGCCAGTAGTATTCGGACAGGGGCTAATCAGCCCCAGCATTTT. The encoded protein is CASSIRTGANQPQHF.

In this sample, this clonotype turned up many times. The CDR3 region is CASSQDHRRGKQFF. In DNA, the CDR3 is TGTGCCAGCAGCCAAGATCATAGGCGGGGTAAGCAGTTCTTC. This chain links TRBV3-1 with TRBJ2-1, with D maybe TRBD2 (6 bases). CDR1 is LGHDT and CDR2 is YNNKEL in the germline V gene (reference sequence). Trimming removed 0 bases at V and 11 bases at J, with 14 bases between. This CDR3 has 14 residues.

There are many counts of this clonotype. V is TRBV12-3 or TRBV12-4 and J is TRBJ2-1; 11 bases agree with TRBD2. The CDR3 is 17 residues long. V was pared by 1 base and J by 10 bases, with 12 bases of the junction left unmatched. In DNA, the CDR3 is TGTGCCAGCAGTTTAGTAAGGGGACTAGCGGCGGGAGGGGAGCAGTTCTTC. It encodes CASSLVRGLAAGGEQFF.

In this sample, this clonotype turned up many times. The chain has TRBV3-1 and TRBJ1-5; D perhaps matches TRBD1 (6 bases). Trimming removed 2 bases at V and 7 bases at J, with 21 bases between. This CDR3 contains 17 residues. The V gene's germline CDR1 is LGHDT and CDR2 YNNKEL (reference sequence). Here the CDR3 reads CASSQYPPQGTGQPQHF. CDR3 nucleotides: TGTGCCAGCAGCCAATACCCCCCTCAGGGGACGGGGCAGCCCCAGCATTTT. Variable domain in full (rest from reference TRBV3-1 and TRBJ1-5): DTAVSQTPKYLVTQMGNDKSIKCEQNLGHDTMYWYKQDSKKFLKIMFSYNNKELIINETVPNRFSPKSPDKAHLNLHINSLELGDSAVYFCASSQYPPQGTGQPQHFGDGTRLSIL.

This clonotype showed up just a few times. The rearrangement uses TRBV12-3 or TRBV12-4 and TRBJ1-3; the D gene is possibly TRBD1 (5 bases). The V end lost 6 bases, the J end lost 9 bases, and 15 bases lay between the germline ends. The CDR3 totals 13 residues. CDR3 amino acids: CASRGDLSGTIYF. CDR3 DNA: TGTGCCAGCAGGGGGGACCTATCGGGCACCATATATTTT.

The table lists this clonotype with a few counts. The chain carries TRBV6-1 and TRBJ1-2; TRBD1 might be the D (6 bases). Germline V gene lookup returns CDR1 MNHNS and CDR2 SASEGT. The length of the CDR3 is 14 residues. V was cut by 5 bases and J by 3 bases, with 13 bases left in between. The CDR3 loop reads CASSSGEGDYGYTF. Written as DNA, the CDR3 is TGTGCCAGCAGTTCCGGGGAGGGGGACTATGGCTACACCTTC.

This clonotype turned up a few times. The genes are TRBV6-2 or TRBV6-3 and TRBJ2-3; the match to TRBD2 covers 8 bases. The junction had 2 bases not matched to a gene; V was cut back by 7 bases and J by 2 bases. CDR1 is MNHEY and CDR2 is SVGEGT in the germline V gene. The CDR3 runs to 13 residues. CDR3 DNA: TGTGCCAGCACTAGCGGGTCCACAGATACGCAGTATTTT. This gives the protein CASTSGSTDTQYF.